A selection of T cell receptor beta chains follows, all from one sample in a study of identical twins. MiXCR was run by TCRdb on the 5' RACE reads, yielding one entry per CDR3 protein. The sample contains approximately 620,000 distinct CDR3 sequences, 8.6% of which appear only once. The same data also contributed to another study, on yellow fever vaccine responses in identical twins.

The sample consisted of PBMCs. The receptors shown here come from a woman in her late teens or twenties in good health. CDR3s include the opening cysteine and the closing phenylalanine or tryptophan. A D gene is named only where the DNA matches it firmly. The size field is filled for only some rows; it gives once, few, many or a size class.

cdr3_aa cdr3_nt j_call clone_size v_call d_call
CASSSLSGGVDQYF TGTGCCAGCAGTTCCCTAAGCGGGGGGGTGGATCAGTACTTC TRBJ2-4 NA TRBV27 TRBD2
CASREREPDSYEQYF TGCGCCAGCAGAGAAAGGGAGCCAGACTCCTACGAGCAGTACTTC TRBJ2-7 many TRBV5-1 NA
CSVDRVENNNEQFF TGCAGCGTTGATAGGGTAGAGAATAATAATGAGCAGTTCTTC TRBJ2-1 many TRBV29-1 NA
CASSQTAGGETQYF TGTGCCAGCAGCCAAACCGCAGGGGGAGAGACCCAGTACTTC TRBJ2-5 many TRBV28 TRBD1
CASSLARTGLAGKYNEQFF TGTGCCAGCAGCTTAGCGAGGACGGGACTAGCGGGGAAGTACAATGAGCAGTTCTTC TRBJ2-1 NA TRBV7-2 TRBD2
CASSLELLPYEQYF TGTGCCAGCAGTTTAGAGCTGTTGCCCTACGAGCAGTACTTC TRBJ2-7 many TRBV12-3/TRBV12-4 NA
CASSHRQIRPQEQFF TGCGCCAGCAGCCACAGACAGATACGACCCCAGGAGCAGTTCTTC TRBJ2-1 few TRBV4-3 NA
CASSPQGTYSTDTQYF TGCGCCAGCAGCCCCCAGGGTACCTATAGCACAGATACGCAGTATTTT TRBJ2-3 few TRBV4-3 NA
CASSPRAQPQHF TGTGCCAGCAGTCCCCGTGCCCAGCCCCAGCATTTT TRBJ1-5 NA TRBV6-6 NA
CASSQGWGLAGQETQYF TGTGCCAGCAGCCAAGGGTGGGGACTAGCGGGGCAAGAGACCCAGTACTTC TRBJ2-5 NA TRBV4-2 TRBD2
CASSSPVDFRGEQYF TGTGCCAGCAGCTCGCCGGTCGACTTTCGAGGCGAGCAGTACTTC TRBJ2-7 few TRBV7-9 NA
CATSRDVTGNSPLHF TGTGCCACCAGCAGAGATGTGACAGGGAATTCACCCCTCCACTTT TRBJ1-6 NA TRBV15 TRBD1
CASSSRTGRTGELFF TGTGCCAGCAGTTCCCGGACAGGACGCACCGGGGAGCTGTTTTTT TRBJ2-2 NA TRBV27 TRBD1
CASSYAGLVREQYF TGTGCCAGCAGTTACGCCGGACTAGTTCGCGAGCAGTACTTC TRBJ2-7 NA TRBV6-5 TRBD2
CASSPADSAYEQYF TGTGCCAGCAGCCCGGCGGACAGCGCCTACGAGCAGTACTTC TRBJ2-7 NA TRBV7-6 NA
CATSRDRGTGELFF TGTGCCACCAGCAGAGATCGTGGGACCGGGGAGCTGTTTTTT TRBJ2-2 many TRBV15 NA
CASSSPTSGTSITYNEQFF TGTGCCAGCAGTTCCCCGACTAGCGGAACATCTATAACCTACAATGAGCAGTTCTTC TRBJ2-1 NA TRBV12-3/TRBV12-4 TRBD2
CASRPRDRDYEQYF TGTGCCAGCAGGCCCCGGGACAGGGACTACGAGCAGTACTTC TRBJ2-7 few TRBV28 TRBD1
CASSPGDEQYF TGTGCCAGCTCACCAGGCGACGAGCAGTACTTC TRBJ2-7 many TRBV18 NA
CAIPASGKNNEQFF TGTGCCATCCCCGCGAGCGGGAAGAACAATGAGCAGTTCTTC TRBJ2-1 many TRBV10-3 TRBD2
CAISDGGQGFAKNIQYF TGTGCCATCAGTGACGGTGGCCAGGGGTTTGCCAAAAACATTCAGTACTTC TRBJ2-4 few TRBV10-3 NA
CASSSRAVTEAFF TGTGCCAGCAGCTCCCGGGCGGTCACTGAAGCTTTCTTT TRBJ1-1 NA TRBV12-3/TRBV12-4 NA
CASSIVTGTQQETQYF TGTGCCAGTAGTATAGTTACCGGGACTCAACAAGAGACCCAGTACTTC TRBJ2-5 NA TRBV19 NA
CASKTSTTYNEQFF TGTGCCAGTAAGACATCCACAACCTACAATGAGCAGTTCTTC TRBJ2-1 few TRBV6-1 NA
CASSRLPGRTHQSGERLNEQFF TGTGCCAGCAGTAGGCTTCCGGGACGTACCCACCAGTCGGGGGAGAGACTCAATGAGCAGTTCTTC TRBJ2-1 few TRBV6-2/TRBV6-3 NA
CASSQRLADRYF TGTGCCAGCAGCCAACGACTAGCGGATCGGTATTTT TRBJ2-3 few TRBV7-2 TRBD2
CASSLCRVCEQYF TGTGCCAGCAGCTTATGCAGGGTGTGCGAGCAGTACTTC TRBJ2-7 NA TRBV7-6 NA
CASSLSQRGETQYF TGTGCCAGCAGTTTATCCCAGCGGGGAGAGACCCAGTACTTC TRBJ2-5 few TRBV27 TRBD2
CASSPNEKGRETQYF TGTGCCAGCAGTCCCAATGAGAAGGGTCGAGAGACCCAGTACTTC TRBJ2-5 many TRBV12-3/TRBV12-4 NA
CASSLRTGPGTDTQYF TGTGCCAGCAGCTTGCGGACAGGGCCTGGCACAGATACGCAGTATTTT TRBJ2-3 NA TRBV7-6 TRBD1
CATSRDLLLAGVKYEQYF TGTGCCACCAGCAGAGACCTCTTACTAGCGGGAGTCAAGTACGAGCAGTACTTC TRBJ2-7 few TRBV15 TRBD2
CASSPITGSGGSDTQYF TGTGCCAGCAGCCCTATCACGGGTAGCGGGGGCTCAGATACGCAGTATTTT TRBJ2-3 few TRBV7-2 TRBD2
CASSLLVHNEQFF TGTGCCAGCAGCTTGCTCGTACACAATGAGCAGTTCTTC TRBJ2-1 NA TRBV5-4 NA
CASSPRTNNEQFF TGTGCCAGCAGCCCTCGGACCAACAATGAGCAGTTCTTC TRBJ2-1 NA TRBV7-2 NA
CSVERELGAGDGHDTQYF TGCAGCGTTGAAAGGGAACTAGGGGCGGGCGACGGACACGATACGCAGTATTTT TRBJ2-3 many TRBV29-1 NA
CSVGTAYNEQFF TGCAGCGTTGGAACGGCTTACAATGAGCAGTTCTTC TRBJ2-1 few TRBV29-1 NA
CASKGQLSYEQYF TGTGCCAGCAAGGGACAGCTCTCCTACGAGCAGTACTTC TRBJ2-7 few TRBV6-2/TRBV6-3 TRBD1
CASSLSRTGIDEQYF TGCGCCAGCAGCCTCAGTCGGACAGGGATCGACGAGCAGTACTTC TRBJ2-7 many TRBV5-1 TRBD1
CASSQGLTGDQPQHF TGTGCCAGCAGCCAAGGTTTGACGGGAGATCAGCCCCAGCATTTT TRBJ1-5 NA TRBV3-1 NA
CASSQVTATGTQYF TGTGCCAGCAGCCAAGTTACAGCGACTGGGACCCAGTACTTC TRBJ2-5 few TRBV3-1 NA
CASSTRSRGGHTDTQYF TGTGCCAGCAGCACTAGGTCACGGGGGGGGCACACAGATACGCAGTATTTT TRBJ2-3 NA TRBV7-2 TRBD2
CSAPNRGPTDTQYF TGCAGTGCGCCGAACAGGGGGCCCACAGATACGCAGTATTTT TRBJ2-3 few TRBV20-1 TRBD1
CASSPGQGPNQPQHF TGCGCCAGCAGCCCTGGACAGGGGCCAAATCAGCCCCAGCATTTT TRBJ1-5 few TRBV5-1 TRBD1
CASSEFSKSSTDTQYF TGTGCCAGCAGTGAATTCAGTAAATCTAGCACAGATACGCAGTATTTT TRBJ2-3 few TRBV25-1 NA
CASSARDSRDGAFF TGTGCCAGCAGTGCCCGGGACAGTCGTGATGGAGCTTTCTTT TRBJ1-1 many TRBV6-1 TRBD1
CASSDTGELFF TGCGCCAGCAGCGACACCGGGGAGCTGTTTTTT TRBJ2-2 many TRBV5-1 NA
CASSPSGTRAETQYF TGTGCCAGCAGCCCTTCAGGTACCCGAGCGGAGACCCAGTACTTC TRBJ2-5 NA TRBV11-2 NA
CAIRPEVKETQYF TGTGCCATCAGGCCAGAAGTGAAAGAGACCCAGTACTTC TRBJ2-5 many TRBV10-3 NA
CSAQTSGGSYEQYF TGCAGTGCCCAGACTAGCGGGGGGTCCTACGAGCAGTACTTC TRBJ2-7 NA TRBV20-1 TRBD2
CSAPDFRARNQPQHF TGCAGTGCACCAGATTTCAGGGCGAGGAATCAGCCCCAGCATTTT TRBJ1-5 NA TRBV20-1 NA